The clone carrying this T cell receptor beta chain was found a few times. Its target is not known. This sample is part of a study of CD8 T cells in ankylosing spondylitis. Study-level points and caveats: Apparently characteristic of ankylosing spondylitis blood was a TCR beta motif (roughly eight highly homologous variants).

This CDR3 has 13 residues. With 9 bases removed from V and 5 bases from J, the gap between germline ends came to 13 bases. Germline CDR1 is SEHNR and CDR2 is FQNEAQ (reference sequence). Using its own MiXCR run on the 5' RACE reads, TCRdb lists one record per CDR3 protein. The sample comprises roughly 670,000 distinct CDR3 sequences, 15% to 20% of which are singletons, and under 20% rests with the top ten. The sequence derives from a male donor with ankylosing spondylitis. This chain connects TRBV7-9 to TRBJ1-4; D remains ambiguous. Sequenced: blood, either unsorted or a sorted T cell fraction (not recorded which). CDR3 DNA sequence: TGTGCCAGTAACGGACGGCTCAATGAAAAACTGTTTTTT. Its protein is CASNGRLNEKLFF.